This TCR beta chain was sequenced for a study of shared clonotypes between healthy human individuals. Findings and caveats of the study: Only blood was sampled, and tissue TCR repertoires likely differ from blood ones.

In the authors' methods: Quality scores were absent from the junction-only immunoSEQ sequences, so filtering differed. The assay was immunoSEQ multiplex PCR, and TCRdb's table has in-frame clones only and misses some. The V and J calls and clone size were taken over from that table, and D and trimming were inferred from the DNA. The profile shows roughly 640,000 clones, more than 95% of them singletons. CDR1 and CDR2 (germline): MNHEY, SMNVEV (reference sequence). CDR3 length: 15 residues. The J segment lost 9 bases and the V segment lost 5 bases, leaving 13 bases of the junction unmatched. As concerns this clone: Its antigen is unidentified.

The receptor's source is a woman younger than 45 in good health. The sequencing input was naive CD4+ T cells sorted from blood. Described subset: CD45RA+ positively selected. This chain joins TRBV27 and TRBJ1-2; 9 nucleotides match TRBD1. CDR3 sequence: CASSTQPGQGGRYTF. CDR3 nucleotide sequence: TGTGCCAGCAGTACTCAACCGGGACAGGGTGGTCGCTACACCTTC.